The T cell receptor beta chain under discussion was sequenced for a study of blood T cell repertoires in COVID-19. Overall study context: Acute and convalescent COVID-19 specimens originated in the United States, Italy and Spain. PBMCs, B-cell-depleted T cells, or T cells provided the cDNA or gDNA that made up the material.

The count of this clone is one. In the source study's methods: Amplification with reference gene primers provided the estimates of nucleated cell counts. The table came from immunoSEQ multiplex PCR; TCRdb's copy has only in-frame clones and leaves some out. The D gene and trimming were derived from the DNA, and the V and J assignments and clone size from that table. The top ten clones hold about 10% of a sample with roughly 130,000 clones, approximately 88% of them seen once. Per the germline V gene, CDR1 is MNHEY and CDR2 is SVGEGT. This CDR3 has 14 amino acids. The V gene lost 0 bases and the J gene lost 3 bases, with 8 bases spanning the gap.

The sample was peripheral blood. V gene TRBV6-2 or TRBV6-3 combines with J gene TRBJ1-1; D is unresolved. The source of this sequence is a man between 60 and 75 years old with active or convalescent COVID-19. The CDR3 sequence: CASSYSFGYTEAFF. CDR3 DNA sequence: TGTGCCAGCAGTTACTCGTTCGGGTACACTGAAGCTTTCTTT.